This entry concerns a single T cell receptor (beta chain). Its antigen is still unknown. No quality values exist for individual bases; no much larger clone is one base distant. This sample was included in a study (dated by TCRdb to the early 2020s). TCR beta chain repertoires were profiled by survey-level sequencing on the immunoSEQ platform. As for the authors' bioinformatics: Repertoire diversity was measured with the inverse Simpson index, and CDR3 amino acid length spectratypes and V-J pairing frequencies were compared. Clonotypes specific to SARS-CoV-2, CMV, influenza A and EBV were annotated by matching TCR beta CDR3 sequences against VDJdb. Drawn from immuneACCESS, this table holds only the in-frame rearrangements with V and J called that TCRdb kept. Clones are partly lost; checked studies trace under half to an unresolved V gene and leave the rest unexplained. For V, J and clone size, that table is used; D and trimming come from the DNA. In this sample the table shows some 68,000 clones, just under 95% of which occur a single time. 4.4% of the sample lies in the top ten.

There are 17 amino acids in the CDR3, from cysteine to phenylalanine inclusive. The read is trimmed to its CDR3 DNA, 51 bases read in frame from base 1. The junction shows trimming of 4 bases on V and 6 bases on J, and the gene matches do not reach 10 bases of it. The germline V gene provides CDR1 MNHEY and CDR2 SVGEGT. PBMCs were separated from peripheral blood, and TCR beta sequencing was performed on genomic DNA obtained from unsorted PBMCs. Points the paper makes about the study in general: Further investigation, including longitudinal sampling and assessment of a control group, is stated by the authors to be required.

The V and J genes are TRBV6-2 or TRBV6-3 and TRBJ2-3; the junction holds 13 bases that match TRBD2. The sequencing sample was made of PBMCs. The clonotype originates from a man aged 35 to 55 with rheumatoid arthritis. The bases read TGTGCCAGCAGTTCGATAGGGACTAGCGGGATATCGGATACGCAGTATTTT. This translates into CASSSIGTSGISDTQYF.